A selection of T cell receptor beta chains follows, all from one sample in a study of shared clonotypes between healthy human individuals. The method was immunoSEQ multiplex PCR; TCRdb's version includes in-frame clones alone and lacks a portion of them. In the table there are roughly 1.5 million clones, roughly 98% of which are singletons. Material: naive CD4+ T cells sorted from blood. The receptors shown here come from a young man in good health. The CDR3 runs from the conserved cysteine through the conserved F or W. A D gene is named only where the DNA matches it firmly. The size entry is marked missing in some rows and otherwise reads once, few, many or a size class.

j_call | d_call | v_call | cdr3_length | clone_size | cdr3_aa | cdr3_nt
TRBJ2-6 | TRBD1 | TRBV9 | 19 | once | CASSSSRGQGAAGANVLTF | TGTGCCAGCAGCTCTAGTAGGGGACAGGGGGCGGCTGGGGCCAACGTCCTGACTTTC
TRBJ1-2 | - | TRBV27 | 14 | once | CASSFHRSNYGYTF | TGTGCCAGCAGTTTTCACAGATCTAACTATGGCTACACCTTC
TRBJ1-3 | - | TRBV7-2 | 17 | - | CASSLVGSRTSGNTIYF | TGTGCCAGCAGCTTAGTCGGCAGCCGAACCTCTGGAAACACCATATATTTT
TRBJ2-1 | TRBD2 | TRBV27 | 18 | - | CASSPIVTSGRARNEQFF | TGTGCCAGCAGTCCTATCGTGACTAGCGGGAGGGCGCGGAATGAGCAGTTCTTC
TRBJ2-5 | TRBD1 | TRBV5-1 | 14 | - | CASSPDRGWGTQYF | TGTGCCAGCAGTCCCGACAGGGGGTGGGGGACCCAGTACTTC
TRBJ1-2 | - | TRBV6-1 | 12 | - | CASSGSNYGYTF | TGTGCCAGCAGTGGTTCTAACTATGGCTACACCTTC
TRBJ2-3 | - | TRBV25-1 | 14 | once | CASSRGTRADTQYF | TGTGCCAGCAGTAGAGGGACTCGTGCAGATACGCAGTATTTT
TRBJ1-2 | - | TRBV11-2 | 13 | - | CASSYRQGNGYTF | TGTGCCAGCAGCTACCGGCAGGGGAATGGCTACACCTTC
TRBJ2-7 | - | TRBV5-4 | 15 | - | CASSSFGRDSYEQYF | TGTGCCAGCAGCTCCTTCGGGCGGGATTCCTACGAGCAGTACTTC
TRBJ1-1 | TRBD1 | TRBV18 | 14 | once | CASSRGQGETEAFF | TGTGCCAGCTCTCGCGGACAGGGAGAGACTGAAGCTTTCTTT
TRBJ2-5 | - | TRBV11-2 | 13 | - | CASSGGLQETQYF | TGTGCCAGCAGCGGTGGGTTACAAGAGACCCAGTACTTC
TRBJ2-1 | - | TRBV9 | 16 | - | CASSVVGTLSYNEQFF | TGTGCCAGCAGCGTAGTGGGAACCCTCTCCTACAATGAGCAGTTCTTC
TRBJ1-5 | - | TRBV2 | 16 | - | CASSFGLRRLGQPQHF | TGTGCCAGCAGTTTCGGACTCCGACGGCTTGGTCAGCCCCAGCATTTT
TRBJ1-5 | - | TRBV4-3 | 21 | - | CASSQGRDPEGWSRGNQPQHF | TGCGCCAGCAGCCAAGGGCGGGACCCCGAGGGATGGTCGAGGGGCAATCAGCCCCAGCATTTT
TRBJ2-7 | - | TRBV18 | 13 | once | CASSPSLSYEQYF | TGTGCCAGCTCACCAAGCCTGAGTTACGAGCAGTACTTC
TRBJ1-5 | - | TRBV19 | 16 | - | CASKIGKDSRSQPQHF | TGTGCCAGTAAGATAGGGAAGGACTCTCGGTCTCAGCCCCAGCATTTT
TRBJ2-3 | TRBD2 | TRBV14 | 14 | - | CASSHLTSDGTQYF | TGTGCCAGCAGCCACCTCACTAGCGATGGTACGCAGTATTTT
TRBJ2-3 | TRBD2 | TRBV28 | 19 | - | CASSSPIDTSGSGTDTQYF | TGTGCCAGCAGTTCCCCTATTGACACTAGCGGAAGTGGCACAGATACGCAGTATTTT
TRBJ2-7 | TRBD2 | TRBV10-1 | 13 | - | CASSVQREGQQYF | TGCGCCAGCAGTGTTCAGCGGGAGGGACAGCAGTACTTC
TRBJ2-7 | TRBD2 | TRBV5-1 | 14 | - | CASSLEGRAYEQYF | TGCGCCAGCAGCTTGGAGGGGAGGGCCTACGAGCAGTACTTC
TRBJ2-7 | TRBD2 | TRBV7-6 | 14 | - | CASSSTGTTYEQYF | TGTGCCAGCAGCTCAACCGGGACTACCTACGAGCAGTACTTC
TRBJ1-4 | - | TRBV6-1 | 15 | - | CASSDYGRRYEKLFF | TGTGCCAGCAGTGATTACGGTCGCCGCTATGAAAAACTGTTTTTT
TRBJ2-7 | - | TRBV6-1 | 13 | - | CANSLGATYEQYF | TGTGCCAACTCGCTTGGGGCTACCTACGAGCAGTACTTC
TRBJ2-7 | TRBD2 | TRBV7-8 | 15 | - | CASSLESGGSYEQYF | TGTGCCAGCAGCTTAGAATCGGGAGGGAGCTACGAGCAGTACTTC
TRBJ2-7 | TRBD2 | TRBV19 | 18 | - | CASSGPSGLARVSYEQYF | TGTGCCAGTAGTGGGCCCTCGGGACTAGCGCGAGTCTCCTACGAGCAGTACTTC
TRBJ2-3 | TRBD1 | TRBV5-5 | 16 | - | CASSLRTGSYTDTQYF | TGTGCCAGCAGCTTACGGACAGGGTCCTACACAGATACGCAGTATTTT
TRBJ2-3 | TRBD2 | TRBV9 | 17 | once | CASSVGSRAGGPYTQYF | TGTGCCAGCAGCGTAGGATCGAGAGCGGGAGGGCCATATACGCAGTATTTT
TRBJ2-5 | TRBD1 | TRBV5-1 | 13 | once | CASSGDRKETQYF | TGCGCCAGCAGCGGGGACAGAAAAGAGACCCAGTACTTC
TRBJ1-5 | - | TRBV28 | 13 | - | CASRLQSNQPQHF | TGTGCCAGCAGGCTTCAGAGCAATCAGCCCCAGCATTTT